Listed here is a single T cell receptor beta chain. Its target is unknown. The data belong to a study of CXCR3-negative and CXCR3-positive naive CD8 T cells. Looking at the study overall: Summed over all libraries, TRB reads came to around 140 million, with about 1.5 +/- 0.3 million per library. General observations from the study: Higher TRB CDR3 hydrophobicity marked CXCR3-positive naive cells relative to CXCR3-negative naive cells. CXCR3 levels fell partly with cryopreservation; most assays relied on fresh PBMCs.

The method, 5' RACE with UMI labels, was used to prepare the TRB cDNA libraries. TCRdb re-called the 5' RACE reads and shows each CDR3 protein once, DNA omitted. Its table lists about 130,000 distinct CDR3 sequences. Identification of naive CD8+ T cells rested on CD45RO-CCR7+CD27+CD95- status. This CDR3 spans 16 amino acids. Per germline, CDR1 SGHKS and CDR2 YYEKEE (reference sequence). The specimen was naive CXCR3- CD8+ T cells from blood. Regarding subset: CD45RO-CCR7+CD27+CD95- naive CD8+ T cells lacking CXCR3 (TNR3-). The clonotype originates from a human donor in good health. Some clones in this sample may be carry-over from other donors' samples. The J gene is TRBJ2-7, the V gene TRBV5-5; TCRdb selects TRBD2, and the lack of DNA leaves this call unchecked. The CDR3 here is CASSLEVLGLADEQYF.